The 22 T cell receptor beta chains below were found in one sample sequenced in a study of T cell responses to AZD1222 COVID-19 vaccine. Sequencing was performed with immunoSEQ multiplex PCR; in TCRdb, only in-frame clones are kept and a portion is missing. Of some 90,000 clones in the sample, over 75% are singletons; the top ten hold 15% to 20%. Sequences were derived from peripheral blood, sampled on day 0 of AZD1222 vaccination. These receptors came from an adult in good health.

The rearrangement joins TRBV7-2 to TRBJ2-1; TRBD2 agrees at 8 bases. The trim removed 5 bases at V and 0 bases at J, leaving 12 bases unmatched. Germline CDR1 reads SGHTA; CDR2 reads FQGNSA. The CDR3 extends over 18 amino acids. The CDR3 here is CASSPTGLARGSYNEQFF. The CDR3 DNA sequence: TGTGCCAGCAGCCCGACAGGACTAGCACGAGGCTCCTACAATGAGCAGTTCTTC.

In DNA, the CDR3 is TGTGCCAGCAGCCCCCGACAGGGTGGGGCCGGGGAGCTGTTTTTT. Translation: CASSPRQGGAGELFF. The chain joins TRBV7-8 to TRBJ2-2; 7 bases line up with TRBD1. The CDR3 consists of 15 residues. Germline CDR1 is SGHVS and CDR2 is FQNEAQ. The trim removed 5 bases at V and 6 bases at J, leaving 9 bases unmatched.

The chain has TRBV5-1 and TRBJ2-1; 8 bases align to TRBD2. The CDR3 covers 16 residues. With 2 bases clipped from V and 4 bases from J, the junction kept 8 bases outside the gene matches. Germline CDR1 SGHRS, CDR2 YFSETQ. CDR3 in amino acids: CASSFTGGASYNEQFF. The CDR3 DNA follows: TGCGCCAGCAGCTTTACCGGGGGGGCCTCTTACAATGAGCAGTTCTTC. The complete variable domain, with remaining parts taken from reference TRBV5-1 and TRBJ2-1, reads KAGVTQTPRYLIKTRGQQVTLSCSPISGHRSVSWYQQTPGQGLQFLFEYFSETQRNKGNFPGRFSGRQFSNSRSEMNVSTLELGDSALYLCASSFTGGASYNEQFFGPGTRLTVL.

The chain carries TRBV6-5 and TRBJ1-1; D remains ambiguous. Germline values: CDR1 MNHEY, CDR2 SVGAGI. CDR3 length: 11 residues. The V and J ends lost 8 bases and 0 bases respectively, with 4 bases between them. The CDR3 sequence: CASGLNTEAFF. In nucleotides, the CDR3 is TGTGCCAGCGGGCTGAACACTGAAGCTTTCTTT.

V is TRBV4-2 and J is TRBJ2-3, with 14 positions matching TRBD2. The V segment lost 0 bases and the J segment 0 bases; nucleotides outside the gene matches: 8. This CDR3 comprises 20 residues. The germline CDR1 and CDR2 sequences are LGHNA and YNFKEQ. The CDR3 is CASSQDSRLAGGPSTDTQYF. DNA for the CDR3: TGTGCCAGCAGCCAAGATAGTAGACTAGCGGGGGGGCCCAGCACAGATACGCAGTATTTT.

The chain couples TRBV18 to TRBJ1-1; perhaps TRBD1 as D (6 bases). The CDR3 spans 15 residues. Looked up from germline, CDR1 is KGHSH and CDR2 is LQKENI. Trimming removed 2 bases from V and 4 bases from J, with 14 bases in between. The chain's CDR3 is CASSPMGGRGTEAFF. As DNA, the CDR3 is TGTGCCAGCTCACCAATGGGGGGGCGGGGCACTGAAGCTTTCTTT.

This chain connects TRBV11-3 to TRBJ2-3; 7 bases match TRBD2. This CDR3 has 15 amino acids. The ends lost 4 bases at V and 1 base at J; junction bases unmatched: 5. CDR1 and CDR2 (germline): SGHNT, YENEEA. CDR3 nucleotides: TGTGCCAGCAGCTCGGGGGGTGTCGGCACAGATACGCAGTATTTT. It translates to CASSSGGVGTDTQYF.

The chain has TRBV28 and TRBJ2-1, with TRBD2 as a possible D gene (6 bases). CDR3 size: 15 residues. Germline CDR1 is MDHEN and CDR2 is SYDVKM. Trimming removed 7 bases at V and 0 bases at J, with 13 bases between. As DNA, the CDR3 is TGTGCCAGCATTCATGGGGGGACCTCCTACAATGAGCAGTTCTTC. Its protein is CASIHGGTSYNEQFF.

The V and J genes are TRBV9 and TRBJ2-5; D possibly uses TRBD1 or TRBD2 (7 bases each). The CDR3 contains 15 residues. From germline, CDR1 is SGDLS and CDR2 YYNGEE. The V gene lost 2 bases and the J gene lost 0 bases, with 11 bases spanning the gap. The CDR3: CASSVGGTDQETQYF. As DNA, the CDR3 is TGTGCCAGCAGCGTGGGAGGGACAGACCAAGAGACCCAGTACTTC.

The chain employs TRBV24-1 and TRBJ1-1; TRBD1 aligns across 8 bases. The CDR3 sequence is 14 residues long. J gave up 8 bases and V 9 bases, and 13 bases lay outside the gene matches. Germline V lookup: CDR1 KGHDR, CDR2 SFDVKD. Here the CDR3 reads CATSTADRVSEAFF. CDR3 sequence (DNA): TGTGCCACCTCTACTGCGGACAGGGTTTCCGAAGCTTTCTTT.

The V gene is TRBV6-7, the J gene TRBJ1-1; D gene uncertain. TRBV6-7 is an ORF for which the function is uncertain. CDR3 length equals 16 residues. V lost 2 bases and J lost 0, with 13 bases in between. The CDR3 is CASSYPWTTMNTEAFF. For the CDR3, the DNA is TGTGCCAGCAGTTACCCGTGGACCACTATGAACACTGAAGCTTTCTTT.

The rearrangement uses TRBV9 and TRBJ1-1; unclear D gene. The CDR3 sequence is 15 residues long. V was shortened by 0 bases and J by 0 bases, with 9 bases between the two germline ends. CDR1 and CDR2 from the germline V gene are SGDLS and YYNGEE. CDR3 sequence: CASSVAPEMNTEAFF. The CDR3 DNA follows: TGTGCCAGCAGCGTAGCCCCAGAGATGAACACTGAAGCTTTCTTT. Looking up the rest from reference TRBV9 and TRBJ1-1 gives the full variable domain: DSGVTQTPKHLITATGQRVTLRCSPRSGDLSVYWYQQSLDQGLQFLIQYYNGEERAKGNILERFSAQQFPDLHSELNLSSLELGDSALYFCASSVAPEMNTEAFFGQGTRLTVV.

This chain links TRBV6-5 with TRBJ1-1; D is unresolved. This CDR3 is 12 amino acids long. CDR1 is MNHEY and CDR2 is SVGAGI in the germline V gene. V lost 7 bases and J lost 6, with 12 bases in between. The CDR3: CASIGHPPEAFF. The CDR3 coding sequence is TGTGCCAGCATCGGGCACCCCCCTGAAGCTTTCTTT.

This clone was recorded only once. The rearrangement uses TRBV4-3 and TRBJ2-1; 15 bases align to TRBD2. The junction had 8 bases not matched to a gene; V was cut back by 4 bases and J by 4 bases. The CDR3 covers 18 residues. Germline V gene sequence: CDR1 LGHNA, CDR2 YSLEER. The CDR3 loop reads CASSPRTSGGVGYNEQFF. CDR3 DNA: TGCGCCAGCAGCCCCCGGACTAGCGGGGGGGTTGGGTACAATGAGCAGTTCTTC.

This sequence joins TRBV5-1 and TRBJ1-2; 7 nucleotides agree with TRBD1. The CDR3 spans 15 residues. The germline V gene encodes CDR1 SGHRS and CDR2 YFSETQ. J was trimmed by 4 bases and V by 0 bases; bases with no gene match: 6. The CDR3 sequence is CASSLGQGRLYGYTF. The DNA of the CDR3 is TGCGCCAGCAGCTTGGGACAGGGCCGACTCTATGGCTACACCTTC.

The gene calls are TRBV6-2 or TRBV6-3 and TRBJ2-3, with D tentatively TRBD2 (5 bases). The CDR3 sequence is 18 residues long. Germline-derived CDR1 and CDR2 are MNHEY and SVGEGT. V lost 0 bases and J lost 2, with 18 bases in between. This CDR3 reads CASSYSISPSRTTDTQYF. CDR3 DNA sequence: TGTGCCAGCAGTTACTCGATATCCCCTAGCCGGACCACAGATACGCAGTATTTT.

The rearrangement joins TRBV9 to TRBJ2-3; D is unresolved. The germline V and J ends were trimmed by 3 bases and 7 bases, with 12 bases remaining between them. CDR1 is SGDLS, CDR2 YYNGEE, per germline. This CDR3 contains 13 residues. CDR3 DNA: TGTGCCAGCAGCGCCCCCGGATCCTATACGCAGTATTTT. Amino acids: CASSAPGSYTQYF.

This clone was seen a handful of times. V and J are TRBV7-6 and TRBJ1-2; 7 bases map to TRBD1. J lost 1 base, V lost 5 bases, and 7 bases had no gene match. The CDR3 length is 15 residues. Germline assignment: CDR1 SGHVS and CDR2 FNYEAQ. The CDR3 sequence is CASSPRQGLNYGYTF. In nucleotides, the CDR3 is TGTGCCAGCAGCCCTCGACAGGGCCTTAACTATGGCTACACCTTC.

The chain has TRBV6-2 or TRBV6-3 and TRBJ1-1; D gene uncertain. The germline V and J ends were trimmed by 1 base and 8 bases, with 14 bases remaining between them. Per germline, CDR1 MNHEY and CDR2 SVGEGT. There are 14 residues in the CDR3. The CDR3 DNA is TGTGCCAGCAGTTACTTAACAGTAACCTCGGAAGCTTTCTTT. Translating it yields CASSYLTVTSEAFF.

This chain uses TRBV7-9 with TRBJ2-1, with 9 bases identical to TRBD2. The CDR3 is 14 amino acids. Germline lookup yields CDR1 SEHNR and CDR2 FQNEAQ (reference sequence). Trimming removed 10 bases from V and 4 bases from J; junction bases left unmatched: 8. CDR3 sequence (DNA): TGTGCCAAGACCCCTAGCGGGGCATACAATGAGCAGTTCTTC. Translating it yields CAKTPSGAYNEQFF.

This sequence joins TRBV6-2 or TRBV6-3 and TRBJ1-5, with D uncertain. CDR1 MNHEY and CDR2 SVGEGT come from the germline V gene. The V end was cut by 5 bases, the J end by 5 bases, with 7 bases between. This CDR3 contains 12 residues. The CDR3 region has the DNA TGTGCCAGCAGTCTCGGGTATCAGCCCCAGCATTTT. This translates into CASSLGYQPQHF.

This sequence joins TRBV7-2 and TRBJ1-2, with D possibly TRBD1 on 5 matching bases. The CDR3 sequence is 14 residues long. V lost 5 bases to trimming and J lost 3 bases, with 13 bases between them. The germline V gene encodes CDR1 SGHTA and CDR2 FQGNSA. The CDR3 spells CASSPRRGDYGYTF. The CDR3 DNA reads TGTGCCAGCAGCCCCAGGCGGGGCGACTATGGCTACACCTTC.